This T cell receptor (beta chain) was captured in a study of Graves' ophthalmopathy and Graves' hyperthyroidism (dated by TCRdb to 2016 to 2019). Turning to the overall study: Peripheral blood was collected at initial diagnosis, prior to any treatment. TCR beta repertoire signatures were used to distinguish Graves' ophthalmopathy from Graves' hyperthyroidism and to predict progression to ophthalmopathy. In total, approximately 130 blood samples were TCR-sequenced: fewer than 50 ophthalmopathy, about 75 hyperthyroidism and some 17 hyperthyroidism-to-ophthalmopathy patients. To explore V-J signatures that separate ophthalmopathy from hyperthyroidism, a discovery set of about a hundred patients was enrolled, consisting of 40 to 45 with ophthalmopathy and roughly 59 with stable hyperthyroidism. An independent validation cohort was composed of roughly 19 hyperthyroidism patients and around 16 patients who later progressed from hyperthyroidism to ophthalmopathy. In roughly six hyperthyroidism patients, T-cell repertoires of thyroid tissue and blood were compared. Following sample collection, hyperthyroidism patients were given methimazole at a starting dose of 30 mg daily, and ophthalmopathy patients were given high-dose intravenous methylprednisolone. The approximately 100 discovery patients were randomly split 7:3 into training and test sets.

The table lists this clonotype with many counts. Its recognized antigen is unknown. Within one base of it there is no much larger clone, and no base qualities were kept. The ophthalmopathy patients had moderately to severely active disease, with a Clinical Activity Score of 3 or higher, a NOSPECS grade of 4 or higher, and a disease duration of less than 3 months. Patients with other autoimmune diseases, uncontrolled infections, pregnancy or lactation were excluded from the study. Clinical symptoms, serum thyroxine, TRAb, thyroid ultrasound and orbital computed tomography were used for diagnosis. PBMCs were isolated from 7.5 to 10 ml of fresh peripheral blood by Ficoll-Paque density gradient centrifugation. Total RNA was extracted with Trizol reagent and quality-checked on an Agilent 2100 Bioanalyzer. Study-wide conclusions, independent of this receptor: Sample size was not statistically predetermined, and group allocation was not concealed from the investigators. The 13-signature model separated ophthalmopathy from stable hyperthyroidism with approximately 90% sensitivity and 81.08% specificity in cross-validation, and 80%/75% in the test set. Most expanded thyroid clonotypes with a frequency above 0.001 also appeared in blood, which suggests that blood repertoires may reflect the immune response in the thyroid. In validation, the model predicted ophthalmopathy progression with less than 71% sensitivity and 72.22% specificity; around twelve predicted patients were CT-confirmed with GO in a median of approximately six months.

Via the germline V gene, CDR1 is MDHEN and CDR2 SYDVKM. The CDR3 spans 15 residues, from the cysteine through the phenylalanine. Left in the record is the CDR3 DNA by itself, 45 bases read in frame from the first base. A distance of 18 bases separates the germline ends of V and J, which lose 6 bases and 9 bases respectively. For repertoire sequencing, TCR beta CDR3 regions were amplified from RNA transcripts. The first round of RT-PCR was done with HTBI primers and the Qiagen OneStep RT-PCR kit, and was followed by a second round of multiplex PCR, then size selection and purification. Libraries were sequenced on an Illumina HiSeq2000 using paired-end 100 bp reads. In the paper's pipeline: SOAPnuke was used for read processing, and reads with adapters, uncalled bases, a mean Phred below 15, or no exact constant-primer or identifier match were discarded. COPE v1.2.5 was used to merge the high-quality paired reads. Each unique nucleotide sequence was defined as a clonotype, and clonotypes were aligned to IMGT TRB V, D and J references with MiTCR v1.1. The analysis was limited to V-J combinations with a frequency above 0.0001, which together covered 99.2% of repertoires. A TCR clonal expansion and chaos score per V-J combination was defined as the ratio of F50 clonal expansion to chaos observed in the TCRdist matrix. Welch's t-statistics and random forest were used to reduce the features to 10 to 15 V-J combinations, which were then used as input to a naive Bayes classifier. Thyroid-blood repertoire similarity was quantified with the Morisita-Horn index. TCRdb cleaned the public reads at Q25 with fastp, built clones with MiXCR and kept in-frame beta chains. Rows merge per CDR3 protein into single entries with the most common DNA and genes. Clone size and V and J calls follow TCRdb, not the original study. The sample yields about 220,000 distinct CDR3 sequences; about a fifth were counted once. Of the sample, around 40% falls within the top ten clones.

The chain is encoded by TRBV28 joined to TRBJ1-6; TRBD1 might be the D gene, on 6 matching bases. This receptor was taken from a woman aged 45-60 years with Graves' ophthalmopathy. Donor details come from another sample of the same person, matched by shared clones. Sequencing used peripheral blood. The CDR3 amino acid sequence is: CASRPLRGFGSPLHF. In nucleotides, the sequence is TGTGCCAGCAGACCCCTGAGGGGGTTTGGTTCACCCCTCCACTTT.